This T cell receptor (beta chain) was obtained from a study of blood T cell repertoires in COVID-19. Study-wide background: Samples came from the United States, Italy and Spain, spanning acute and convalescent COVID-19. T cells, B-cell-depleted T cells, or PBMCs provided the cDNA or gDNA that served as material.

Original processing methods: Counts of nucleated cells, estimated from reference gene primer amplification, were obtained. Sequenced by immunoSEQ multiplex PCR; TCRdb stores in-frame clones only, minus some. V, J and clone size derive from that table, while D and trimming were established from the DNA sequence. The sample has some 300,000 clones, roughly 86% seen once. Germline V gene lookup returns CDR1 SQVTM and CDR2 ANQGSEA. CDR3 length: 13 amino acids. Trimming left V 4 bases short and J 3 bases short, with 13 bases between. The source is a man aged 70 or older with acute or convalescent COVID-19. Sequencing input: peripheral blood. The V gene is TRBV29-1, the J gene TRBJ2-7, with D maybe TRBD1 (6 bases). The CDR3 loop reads CSVAGQPIYEQYF. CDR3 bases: TGCAGCGTTGCCGGACAGCCGATCTACGAGCAGTACTTC.